These 8 T cell receptor beta chains originate from one sample sequenced in a study of regulatory T cells in long-lasting Graves disease. To make TCR beta libraries, researchers used iRepertoire HTBI primers and Arm-PCR of CDR3 regions. MiXCR, run by TCRdb on the multiplex PCR reads, gives a single entry per CDR3 protein. The sample carries about 540,000 distinct CDR3 sequences, roughly 13% recorded once. Sample time point: newly diagnosed GD, antithyroid drugs for less than 3 months. From RNA extracted from PBMCs, the TCR library was made. The data were also submitted as part of a second study, on T cells in Graves' hyperthyroidism and ophthalmopathy.

Material: peripheral blood mononuclear cells (PBMCs), obtained at new diagnosis, from a patient treated with antithyroid drugs. The source of these receptors is a man aged 25-40 years with Graves disease.

The genes are TRBV18 and TRBJ2-1, with a possible D match to TRBD2 (5 bases). Germline CDR1 and CDR2: KGHSH and LQKENI. The CDR3 consists of 15 residues. The germline V and J ends were trimmed by 3 bases and 5 bases, with 14 bases remaining between them. The DNA for the CDR3 is TGTGCCAGCTCACCTCTCGATTCCGGGGACAATGAGCAGTTCTTC. It translates to CASSPLDSGDNEQFF.

The chain combines TRBV12-3 or TRBV12-4 with TRBJ1-1, with D unclear. V lost 7 bases, J lost 1 base, and 19 bases lay in between. The CDR3 covers 16 residues. CDR3 DNA: TGTGCCAGCATCTTGGCGTCCGCCTCGGGGAACACTGAAGCTTTCTTT. This translates into CASILASASGNTEAFF.

The chain carries TRBV9 and TRBJ1-1; TRBD1 matches 7 bases. In germline, CDR1 is SGDLS, CDR2 YYNGEE. V lost 2 bases to trimming and J lost 3 bases; unmatched junction nucleotides: 16. The CDR3 runs 18 residues. The CDR3 region has the DNA TGTGCCAGCAGCGTGTCGGGGGGGTTATGGCAGGGGGACACTGAAGCTTTCTTT. Translating it yields CASSVSGGLWQGDTEAFF.

This clonotype was found a few times. This chain joins TRBV5-1 and TRBJ2-2, with D possibly matching TRBD1 (5 bases). This CDR3 is 14 amino acids long. Per the germline V gene, CDR1 is SGHRS and CDR2 is YFSETQ. Trimming took off 0 bases at V and 6 bases at J, with 9 bases between the two ends. CDR3 sequence: CASSLARAPGELFF. The CDR3 DNA reads as TGCGCCAGCAGCTTGGCCAGGGCGCCCGGGGAGCTGTTTTTT.

This clonotype was seen ten or more times. The chain links TRBV27 to TRBJ1-6; TRBD1 is a possible D gene (5 bases). V was trimmed by 5 bases and J by 7 bases, leaving 15 bases between them. The CDR3 length is 15 residues. Germline-derived CDR1 and CDR2 are MNHEY and SMNVEV (reference sequence). The CDR3 bases are TGTGCCAGCAGTCCTATGACAGAGTTAAATTCACCCCTCCACTTT. This codes for CASSPMTELNSPLHF.

The sample holds a few counts of this clonotype. The genes are TRBV20-1 and TRBJ2-1, with D maybe TRBD2 (5 bases). The V and J ends lost 6 bases and 0 bases respectively, with 12 bases between them. This CDR3 comprises 14 residues. Germline assignment: CDR1 DFQATT and CDR2 SNEGSKA (reference sequence). CDR3 in DNA: TGCAGTGCCATGAGGGTGCCCTCCTACAATGAGCAGTTCTTC. Translating gives CSAMRVPSYNEQFF.

In its sample, this clonotype was seen many times. The chain uses TRBV11-2 and TRBJ2-1, with TRBD2 matching over 7 bases. CDR1 and CDR2 (germline): SGHAT, FQNNGV. The V gene end was trimmed by 6 bases and the J gene end by 6 bases; junction bases not matched to a gene: 11. The CDR3 length is 15 residues. CDR3 sequence reads: CASRPAGAVFNEQFF. CDR3 nucleotide sequence: TGTGCCAGCAGACCTGCGGGAGCGGTTTTCAATGAGCAGTTCTTC.

This clonotype was picked up a small number of times. The V gene is TRBV10-3, the J gene TRBJ2-1; D call uncertain. V dropped 0 bases and J dropped 4 bases, with 13 bases sitting between them. CDR3 size: 16 residues. Per the germline V gene, CDR1 is ENHRY and CDR2 is SYGVKD. This chain's CDR3 is CAISESAQQEYNEQFF. CDR3 nucleotides: TGTGCCATCAGTGAGTCTGCCCAGCAAGAGTACAATGAGCAGTTCTTC.